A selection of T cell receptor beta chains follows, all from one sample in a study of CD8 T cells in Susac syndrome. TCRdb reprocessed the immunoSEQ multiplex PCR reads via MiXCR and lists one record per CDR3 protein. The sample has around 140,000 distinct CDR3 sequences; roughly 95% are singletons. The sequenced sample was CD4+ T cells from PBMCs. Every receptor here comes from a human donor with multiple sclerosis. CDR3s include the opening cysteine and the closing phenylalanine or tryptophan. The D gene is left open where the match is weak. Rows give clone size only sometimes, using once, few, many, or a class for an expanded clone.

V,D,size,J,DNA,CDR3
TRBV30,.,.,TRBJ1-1,TGTGCCTGGAGTGTCGGCAGGGTGAACACTGAAGCTTTCTTT,CAWSVGRVNTEAFF
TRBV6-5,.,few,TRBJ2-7,TGTGCCTTATCAGGGTCCTACGAGCAGTACTTC,CALSGSYEQYF
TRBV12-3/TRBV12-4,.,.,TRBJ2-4,TGTGCCAGCAGTTTCGGAAACAAAAACATTCAGTACTTC,CASSFGNKNIQYF
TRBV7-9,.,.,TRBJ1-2,TGTGCCAGCAGCCAAGGGGGGATCTGGGGCTACACCTTC,CASSQGGIWGYTF
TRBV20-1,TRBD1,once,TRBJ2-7,TGCAGTGCCAGCGACAGGGTAGGACGTAATAAGGGAACATACGAGCAGTACTTC,CSASDRVGRNKGTYEQYF
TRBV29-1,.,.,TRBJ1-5,TGCAGCGTTGAAGGAGTAAATCAGCCCCAGCATTTT,CSVEGVNQPQHF
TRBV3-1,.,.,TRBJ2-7,TGTGCCAGCAGCCAAGCGGCGGGCAGGGACGAGCAGTACTTC,CASSQAAGRDEQYF
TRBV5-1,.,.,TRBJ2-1,TGCGCCAGCAGCTTGGAGACAACCCAGGTCGATGAGCAGTTCTTC,CASSLETTQVDEQFF
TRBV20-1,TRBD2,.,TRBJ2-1,TGCAGTGCTAGAACCTGGACTAGCGGGACCAATGAGCAGTTCTTC,CSARTWTSGTNEQFF
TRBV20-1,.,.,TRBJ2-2,TGCAGTGCTAGGGGGGGCACCACCGGGGAGCTGTTTTTT,CSARGGTTGELFF
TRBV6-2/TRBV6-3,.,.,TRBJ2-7,TGTGCCAGCAGTTACTTGTTCGGCCAACACCAATACGAGCAGTACTTC,CASSYLFGQHQYEQYF
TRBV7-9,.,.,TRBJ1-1,TGTGCCAGCAGCCGCTCTAGGGGCCGAGGAAACACTGAAGCTTTCTTT,CASSRSRGRGNTEAFF
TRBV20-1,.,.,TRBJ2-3,TGCAGTGCTAGTACGCAGTATTTT,CSASTQYF
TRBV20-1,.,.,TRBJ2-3,TGCAGTGCCCTAAACCACGATACGCAGTATTTT,CSALNHDTQYF
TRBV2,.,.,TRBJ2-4,TGTGCCAGCAGTGAAGGGAGACAAAACATTCAGTACTTC,CASSEGRQNIQYF
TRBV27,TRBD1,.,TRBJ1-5,TGTGCCAGCAGCCCACAGGGGGTTAGCAATCAGCCCCAGCATTTT,CASSPQGVSNQPQHF
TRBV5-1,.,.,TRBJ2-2,TGCGCCAGCAGCTTACAGGTCGGGGGTACCGGGGAGCTGTTTTTT,CASSLQVGGTGELFF
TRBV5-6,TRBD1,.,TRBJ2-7,TGTGCCAGCAGCTCCGTATCCGGGACAGGGGACTACGAGCAGTACTTC,CASSSVSGTGDYEQYF
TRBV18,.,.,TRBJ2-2,TGTGCCAGCTCAGTCTACGCGAACACCGGGGAGCTGTTTTTT,CASSVYANTGELFF
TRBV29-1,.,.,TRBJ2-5,TGCAGCGGGGCGGGACGGCTCCAAGAGACCCAGTACTTC,CSGAGRLQETQYF
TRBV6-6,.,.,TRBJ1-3,TGTGCCAGCAGTTACGGGATTGGGAACACCATATATTTT,CASSYGIGNTIYF
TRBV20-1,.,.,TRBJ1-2,TGCAGTGCTCCCCCCCCGGGGAATCACGGTGGCTACACCTTC,CSAPPPGNHGGYTF
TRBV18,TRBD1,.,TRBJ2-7,TGTGCCAGCTCACCACGACAGGGGTCGACCTACGAGCAGTACTTC,CASSPRQGSTYEQYF
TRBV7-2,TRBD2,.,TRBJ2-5,TGTGCCAGCAGCTGGGGAGGGGCACAAGAGACCCAGTACTTC,CASSWGGAQETQYF
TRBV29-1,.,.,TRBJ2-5,TGCAGCCTCATGGGGGTGGGCGAGACCCAGTACTTC,CSLMGVGETQYF
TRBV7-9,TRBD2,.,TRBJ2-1,TGTGCCAGCAGCTTTGTCCCGGGACTAGCCCCCAATGAGCAGTTCTTC,CASSFVPGLAPNEQFF
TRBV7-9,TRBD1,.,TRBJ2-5,TGTGCCAGCAGCTACGACAGGGTTTCCCAAGAGACCCAGTACTTC,CASSYDRVSQETQYF